These 18 T cell receptor beta chains were all obtained from the same sample, sequenced in a study of T cells after yellow fever vaccination. TCRdb called the 5' RACE reads again in MiXCR, with one record for every CDR3 protein. Here the sample spans just under 600,000 distinct CDR3 sequences, roughly 14% being singletons. The specimen comprised PBMCs, sampled on the day of the yellow fever booster vaccination. The receptors were gathered from a man aged 25 to 45 who received the YFV17D yellow fever vaccine.

This sequence joins TRBV29-1 and TRBJ2-5; maybe TRBD1 (5 bases). CDR1 is SQVTM, CDR2 ANQGSEA, per germline. CDR3 length: 12 amino acids. V dropped 4 bases and J dropped 5 bases, with 11 bases sitting between them. Written as DNA, the CDR3 is TGCAGCGTTGTTTCAGGGTTGGAGACCCAGTACTTC. Translation: CSVVSGLETQYF. Complete variable domain (other parts from reference TRBV29-1 and TRBJ2-5): SAVISQKPSRDICQRGTSLTIQCQVDSQVTMMFWYRQQPGQSLTLIATANQGSEATYESGFVIDKFPISRPNLTFSTLTVSNMSPEDSSIYLCSVVSGLETQYFGPGTRLLVL.

This rearrangement joins TRBV21-1 to TRBJ2-3; the table's D call of TRBD2 was not tested on the DNA. TRBV21-1 is marked as a pseudogene. The CDR3 is 11 amino acids. CDR3 in amino acids: CERPPTDTQYF. The CDR3 coding sequence is TGTGAGCGGCCACCCACAGATACGCAGTATTTT.

The rearrangement uses TRBV20-1 and TRBJ2-5, with 7 bases fitting TRBD1. V gave up 8 bases and J gave up 3 bases; unmatched junction bases: 6. The germline CDR1 and CDR2 sequences are DFQATT and SNEGSKA (reference sequence). The CDR3 is 12 residues long. The CDR3 bases are TGCAGTTCCCTCGGGACAGAAGAGACCCAGTACTTC. Encoded protein: CSSLGTEETQYF.

This clonotype has just a few counts. The V gene is TRBV7-2, the J gene TRBJ2-5; no clear D. This CDR3 contains 15 residues. V lost 4 bases and J lost 1, with 13 bases in between. In germline, CDR1 is SGHTA, CDR2 FQGNSA. The CDR3, as DNA: TGTGCCAGCAGCTACCCTAGGCACAGCCAAGAGACCCAGTACTTC. Its protein is CASSYPRHSQETQYF.

This rearrangement joins TRBV28 to TRBJ2-3; D gene ambiguous. CDR3 size: 12 residues. The germline V gene encodes CDR1 MDHEN and CDR2 SYDVKM. V was shortened by 3 bases and J by 4 bases, with 5 bases between the two germline ends. The CDR3 DNA reads TGTGCCAGCAGTTTTTTTTCAGATACGCAGTATTTT. Its protein is CASSFFSDTQYF.

This clonotype has only a few counts. J is TRBJ1-2 and V is TRBV6-2 or TRBV6-3, with D perhaps TRBD1 (5 bases). This CDR3 is 13 amino acids long. The V gene lost 2 bases and the J gene lost 7 bases, with 11 bases spanning the gap. In germline, CDR1 is MNHEY, CDR2 SVGEGT. The CDR3 region is CASSYNEGFGYTF. The CDR3 DNA reads as TGTGCCAGCAGTTACAATGAGGGGTTTGGCTACACCTTC.

In this sample, this clonotype turned up a few times. The J gene is TRBJ1-1, the V gene TRBV30, with TRBD1 identical over 10 bases. Losses at the gene ends were 3 bases for V and 5 bases for J; bases not matched to a gene: 6. Germline V lookup: CDR1 GTSNPN, CDR2 SVGIG (reference sequence). The length of the CDR3 is 14 residues. The CDR3, as DNA: TGTGCCTGGAGCCGGGACAGGGGTGGAACTGAAGCTTTCTTT. It translates to CAWSRDRGGTEAFF.

This clonotype was detected only a few times. The gene calls are TRBV4-2 and TRBJ1-1; 8 positions match TRBD1. The germline gives CDR1 LGHNA, CDR2 YNFKEQ. J lost 3 bases, V lost 0 bases, and 12 bases had no gene match. The CDR3 contains 18 residues. For the CDR3, the DNA is TGTGCCAGCAGCCAAGAGGTGGACAGGGCGGGAGGGGACACTGAAGCTTTCTTT. Its protein is CASSQEVDRAGGDTEAFF.

This chain uses TRBV20-1 with TRBJ2-7; D perhaps matches TRBD2 (6 bases). CDR3 length equals 15 residues. The V end was cut by 0 bases, the J end by 2 bases, with 14 bases between. Germline CDR1 is DFQATT and CDR2 is SNEGSKA (reference sequence). CDR3 sequence reads: CSARDPRAGTYEQYF. The CDR3 region has the DNA TGCAGTGCTAGAGATCCAAGGGCGGGAACCTACGAGCAGTACTTC.

The rearrangement joins TRBV18 to TRBJ1-5; 8 positions agree with TRBD1. This CDR3 region has 14 residues. Trimming took 10 bases from V and 6 from J; bases not matched to a gene: 11. Germline values: CDR1 KGHSH, CDR2 LQKENI. The CDR3 bases are TGTGCCACCAAGGGAACAGGGGGTTTTCAGCCCCAGCATTTT. This sequence encodes CATKGTGGFQPQHF.

This clonotype occurred a few times. The V gene is TRBV7-3, the J gene TRBJ2-1; 9 bases map to TRBD2. Germline lookup yields CDR1 SGHTA and CDR2 FQGTGA. The CDR3 is 16 residues long. The V and J ends lost 5 bases and 3 bases, in that order; junction bases with no gene match: 8. CDR3 sequence (DNA): TGTGCCAGCAGCCCTTTTAGCGGGGGACTCTACAATGAGCAGTTCTTC. As protein: CASSPFSGGLYNEQFF. The whole variable domain, remainder taken from reference TRBV7-3 and TRBJ2-1, is GAGVSQTPSNKVTEKGKYVELRCDPISGHTALYWYRQSLGQGPEFLIYFQGTGAADDSGLPNDRFFAVRPEGSVSTLKIQRTERGDSAVYLCASSPFSGGLYNEQFFGPGTRLTVL.

This clonotype showed up just a few times. The chain carries TRBV10-2 and TRBJ2-7; 8 bases agree with TRBD2. The CDR3 spans 13 residues. The germline V gene has CDR1 WSHSY and CDR2 SAAADI. Unmatched junction bases numbered 2, after V lost 4 bases and J lost 3 bases. CDR3 nucleotides: TGCGCCAGCAGTGCACTAGCGGTCTACGAGCAGTACTTC. This gives the protein CASSALAVYEQYF.

The V gene is TRBV12-3 or TRBV12-4, the J gene TRBJ2-4, with D possibly being TRBD2 (6 bases). V dropped 6 bases and J dropped 0 bases, with 15 bases sitting between them. The CDR3 runs 16 residues. The CDR3 nucleotides are TGTGCCAGCAGCCTAGTTGCGGGACTAGCCAAAAACATTCAGTACTTC. This sequence encodes CASSLVAGLAKNIQYF.

V and J are TRBV12-5 and TRBJ2-3, with unresolved D. CDR1 is LGHNT and CDR2 is FRNRAP in the germline V gene. The CDR3 runs 13 residues. The V and J ends lost 2 bases and 1 base respectively, with 4 bases between them. For the CDR3, the DNA is TGTGCTAGTGGTTTGAGCGGCACAGATACGCAGTATTTT. It is translated as CASGLSGTDTQYF.

The chain couples TRBV12-3 or TRBV12-4 to TRBJ2-5; 10 nucleotides line up with TRBD1. This CDR3 region has 17 residues. The V and J ends lost 5 bases and 3 bases, in that order; junction bases with no gene match: 12. CDR3 region: CASSLSGTGVWKETQYF. The DNA of the CDR3 is TGTGCCAGCAGTCTATCTGGGACAGGGGTTTGGAAAGAGACCCAGTACTTC.

The chain couples TRBV5-1 to TRBJ2-3, with a weak D call TRBD1 (6 bases). Trimming removed 7 bases at V and 0 bases at J, with 12 bases between. The CDR3 has 14 residues. CDR1 SGHRS and CDR2 YFSETQ come from the germline V gene. In nucleotides, the CDR3 is TGCGCCAGCGTTCCAGGGGCCAGCACAGATACGCAGTATTTT. This encodes CASVPGASTDTQYF.

The V call is TRBV7-9, the J call TRBJ2-5; TRBD2 matches at 7 bases. The V gene end was trimmed by 5 bases and the J gene end by 4 bases; junction bases not matched to a gene: 16. Germline CDR1 is SEHNR and CDR2 is FQNEAQ (reference sequence). The CDR3 has 17 amino acids. The CDR3 DNA sequence: TGTGCCAGCAGCCCCTTCGACCGTGGGAGGGCCGTAGAGACCCAGTACTTC. It yields the protein CASSPFDRGRAVETQYF. The whole variable domain, remainder taken from reference TRBV7-9 and TRBJ2-5, is DTGVSQNPRHKITKRGQNVTFRCDPISEHNRLYWYRQTLGQGPEFLTYFQNEAQLEKSRLLSDRFSAERPKGSFSTLEIQRTEQGDSAMYLCASSPFDRGRAVETQYFGPGTRLLVL.

The chain joins TRBV7-2 to TRBJ1-1, with a tentative D call TRBD1 (5 bases). Germline CDR1 is SGHTA and CDR2 is FQGNSA. This CDR3 has 14 amino acids. V was trimmed by 4 bases and J by 5 bases, leaving 14 bases between them. The CDR3, as DNA: TGTGCCAGCAGCTCCCGCGGCAGGGTAACTGAAGCTTTCTTT. The encoded protein is CASSSRGRVTEAFF.